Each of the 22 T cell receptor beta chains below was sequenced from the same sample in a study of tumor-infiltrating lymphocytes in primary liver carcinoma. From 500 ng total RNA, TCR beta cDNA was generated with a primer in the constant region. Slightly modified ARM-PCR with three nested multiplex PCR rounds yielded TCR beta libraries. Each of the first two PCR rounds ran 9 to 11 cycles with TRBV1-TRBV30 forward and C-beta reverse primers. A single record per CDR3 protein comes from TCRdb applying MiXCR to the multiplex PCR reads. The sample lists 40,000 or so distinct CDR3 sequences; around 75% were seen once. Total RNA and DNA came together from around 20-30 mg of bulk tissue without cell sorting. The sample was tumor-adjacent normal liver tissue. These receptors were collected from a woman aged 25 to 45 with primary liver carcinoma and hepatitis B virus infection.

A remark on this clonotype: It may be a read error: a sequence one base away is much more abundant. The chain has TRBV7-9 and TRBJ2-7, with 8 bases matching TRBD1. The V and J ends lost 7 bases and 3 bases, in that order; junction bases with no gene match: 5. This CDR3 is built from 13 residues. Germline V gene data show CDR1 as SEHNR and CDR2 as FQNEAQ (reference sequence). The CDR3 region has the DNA TGTGCCAGCATCGATGGACAGGGCTACGAGCAGTACTTC. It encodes CASIDGQGYEQYF.

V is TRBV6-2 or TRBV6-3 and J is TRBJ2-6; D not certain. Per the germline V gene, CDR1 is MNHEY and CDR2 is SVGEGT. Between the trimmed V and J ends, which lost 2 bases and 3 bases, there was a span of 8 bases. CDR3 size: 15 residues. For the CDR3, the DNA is TGTGCCAGCAGTTACGGTGGGCTTGGGGCCAACGTCCTGACTTTC. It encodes CASSYGGLGANVLTF.

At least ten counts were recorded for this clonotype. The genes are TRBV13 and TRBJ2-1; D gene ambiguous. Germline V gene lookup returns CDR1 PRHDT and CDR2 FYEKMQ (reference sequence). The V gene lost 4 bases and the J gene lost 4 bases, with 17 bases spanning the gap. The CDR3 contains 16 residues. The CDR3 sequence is CASSSPILTSYNEQFF. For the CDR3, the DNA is TGTGCCAGCAGCTCACCAATCCTTACTTCTTACAATGAGCAGTTCTTC.

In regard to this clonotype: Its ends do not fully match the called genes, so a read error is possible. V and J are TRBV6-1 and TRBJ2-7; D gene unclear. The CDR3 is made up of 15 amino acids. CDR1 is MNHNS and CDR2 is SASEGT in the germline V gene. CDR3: CARSLRYGEVHEQYF. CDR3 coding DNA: TGTGCCCGCAGTCTCAGGTACGGAGAGGTCCACGAGCAGTACTTC.

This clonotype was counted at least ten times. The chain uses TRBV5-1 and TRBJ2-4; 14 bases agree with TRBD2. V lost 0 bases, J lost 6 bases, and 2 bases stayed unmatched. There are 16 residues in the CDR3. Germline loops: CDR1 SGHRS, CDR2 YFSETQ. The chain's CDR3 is CASSLGTSGRSNIQYF. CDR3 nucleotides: TGCGCCAGCAGCTTGGGGACTAGCGGGAGGTCAAACATTCAGTACTTC.

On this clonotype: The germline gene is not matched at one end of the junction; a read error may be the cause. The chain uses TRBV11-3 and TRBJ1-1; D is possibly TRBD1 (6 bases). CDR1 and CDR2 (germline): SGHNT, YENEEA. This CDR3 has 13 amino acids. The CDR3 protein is CARSLARGSEAFF. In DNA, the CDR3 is TGTGCCAGGAGCTTAGCAAGGGGGTCTGAAGCTTTCTTT.

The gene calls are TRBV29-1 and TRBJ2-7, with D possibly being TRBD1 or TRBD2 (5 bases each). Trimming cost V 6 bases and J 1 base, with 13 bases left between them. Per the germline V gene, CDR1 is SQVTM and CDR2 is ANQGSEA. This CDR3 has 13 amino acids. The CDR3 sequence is CSVPGTASYEQYF. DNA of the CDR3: TGCAGCGTCCCTGGGACGGCTTCCTACGAGCAGTACTTC.

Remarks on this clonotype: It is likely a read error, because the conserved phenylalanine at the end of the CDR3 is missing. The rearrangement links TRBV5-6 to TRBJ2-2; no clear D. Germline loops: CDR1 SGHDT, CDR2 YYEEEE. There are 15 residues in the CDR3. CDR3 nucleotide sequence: TGTGTCAGCAACTTGGCACCCAGAGTCACCAGGGAGCTGTTTTCT. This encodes CVSNLAPRVTRELFS.

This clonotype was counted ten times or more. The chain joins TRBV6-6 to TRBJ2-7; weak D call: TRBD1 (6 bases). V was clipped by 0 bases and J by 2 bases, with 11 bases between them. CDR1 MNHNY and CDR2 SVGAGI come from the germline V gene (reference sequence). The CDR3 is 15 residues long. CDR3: CASSYSDSLTYEQYF. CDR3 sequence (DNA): TGTGCCAGCAGTTACTCGGACAGTCTTACCTACGAGCAGTACTTC.

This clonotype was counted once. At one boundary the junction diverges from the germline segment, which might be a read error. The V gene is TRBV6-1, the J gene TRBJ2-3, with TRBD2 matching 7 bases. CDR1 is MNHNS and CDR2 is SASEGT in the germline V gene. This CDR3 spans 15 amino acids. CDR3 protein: CASSECAGEGDTRYF. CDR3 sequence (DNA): TGTGCCAGCAGTGAATGCGCGGGAGAAGGGGATACGCGGTATTTT.

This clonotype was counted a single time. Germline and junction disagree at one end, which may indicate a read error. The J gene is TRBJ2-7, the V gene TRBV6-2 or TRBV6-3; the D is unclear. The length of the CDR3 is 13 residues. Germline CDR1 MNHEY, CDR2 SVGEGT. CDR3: CVSSYISLYELYF. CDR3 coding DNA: TGTGTCAGCAGTTACATAAGCCTCTACGAGCTGTACTTC.

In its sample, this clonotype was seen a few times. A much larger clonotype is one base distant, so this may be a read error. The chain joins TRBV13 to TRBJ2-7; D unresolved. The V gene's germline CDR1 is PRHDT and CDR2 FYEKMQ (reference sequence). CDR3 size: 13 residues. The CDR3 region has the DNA TGTGGCAGCAGCCCCCCCGGCGCCTACGAGCAGTACTTC. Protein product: CGSSPPGAYEQYF.

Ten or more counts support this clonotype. The chain's CDR3 is CASSLLVTGGKSQHF. In DNA form, the CDR3 reads TGTGCCAGCAGCTTACTTGTAACAGGGGGCAAGTCCCAGCATTTT. The chain joins TRBV7-8 to TRBJ1-5; the match to TRBD1 covers 9 bases. The CDR3 contains 15 residues. The germline V gene encodes CDR1 SGHVS and CDR2 FQNEAQ. The V gene end was trimmed by 2 bases and the J gene end by 11 bases; junction bases not matched to a gene: 10.

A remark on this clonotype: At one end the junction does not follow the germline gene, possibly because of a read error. Here the CDR3 reads CANSQSTGGREAFF. CDR3 nucleotide sequence: TGCGCCAACAGCCAATCTACAGGGGGGCGGGAGGCTTTCTTT. V is TRBV4-1 and J is TRBJ1-1, with 8 bases aligning to TRBD1. The CDR3 extends over 14 amino acids. In germline, CDR1 is MGHRA, CDR2 YSYEKL.

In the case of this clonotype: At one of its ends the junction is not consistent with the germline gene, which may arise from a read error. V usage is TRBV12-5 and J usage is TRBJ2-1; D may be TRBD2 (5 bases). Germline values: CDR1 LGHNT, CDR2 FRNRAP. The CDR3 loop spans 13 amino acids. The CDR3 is CASGLGLLNEPFF. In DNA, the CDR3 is TGTGCTAGTGGTTTAGGACTGCTCAATGAGCCGTTCTTC. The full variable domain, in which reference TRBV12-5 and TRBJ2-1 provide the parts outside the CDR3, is DARVTQTPRHKVTEMGQEVTMRCQPILGHNTVFWYRQTMMQGLELLAYFRNRAPLDDSGMPKDRFSAEMPDATLATLKIQPSEPRDSAVYFCASGLGLLNEPFFGPGTRLTVL.

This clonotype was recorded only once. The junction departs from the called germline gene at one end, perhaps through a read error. For the CDR3, the DNA is TGTGTCAGCAGCCCTCCCGGGACGCAGGTGGGGAGGGAGACCCAGTACTTC. Translating gives CVSSPPGTQVGRETQYF. V gene TRBV11-2 combines with J gene TRBJ2-5; a weak D match, TRBD2 (6 bases). The CDR3 extends over 17 amino acids. Per the germline V gene, CDR1 is SGHAT and CDR2 is FQNNGV.

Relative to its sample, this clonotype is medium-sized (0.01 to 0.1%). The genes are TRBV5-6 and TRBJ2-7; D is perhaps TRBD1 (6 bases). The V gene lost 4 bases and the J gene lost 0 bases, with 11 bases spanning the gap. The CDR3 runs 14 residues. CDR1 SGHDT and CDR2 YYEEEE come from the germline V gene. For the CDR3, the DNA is TGTGCCAGCAGCCCGGGACAAGACTCCTACGAGCAGTACTTC. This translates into CASSPGQDSYEQYF.

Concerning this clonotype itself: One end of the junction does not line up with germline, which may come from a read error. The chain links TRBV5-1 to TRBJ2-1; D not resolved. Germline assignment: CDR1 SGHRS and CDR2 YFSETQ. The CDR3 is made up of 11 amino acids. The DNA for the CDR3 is TGCACCAGCAGCTTATCGGATGAGCGGTTCTTC. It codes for CTSSLSDERFF.

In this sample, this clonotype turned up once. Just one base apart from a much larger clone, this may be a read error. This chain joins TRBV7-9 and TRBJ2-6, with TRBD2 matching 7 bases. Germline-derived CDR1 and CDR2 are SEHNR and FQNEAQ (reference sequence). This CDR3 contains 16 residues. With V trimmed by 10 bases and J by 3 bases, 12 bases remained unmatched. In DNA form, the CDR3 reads TGTGCCAACAACTTACTAGCGTTCGTTGGGGCCAACGTCCTGACTTTC. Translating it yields CANNLLAFVGANVLTF.

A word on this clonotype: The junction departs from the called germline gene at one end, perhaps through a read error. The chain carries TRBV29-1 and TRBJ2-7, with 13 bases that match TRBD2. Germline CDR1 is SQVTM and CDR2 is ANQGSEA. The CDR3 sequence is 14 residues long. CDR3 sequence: CSDRLAGGEYVQYF. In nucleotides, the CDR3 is TGCAGCGACCGACTAGCGGGAGGCGAGTACGTGCAGTACTTC.

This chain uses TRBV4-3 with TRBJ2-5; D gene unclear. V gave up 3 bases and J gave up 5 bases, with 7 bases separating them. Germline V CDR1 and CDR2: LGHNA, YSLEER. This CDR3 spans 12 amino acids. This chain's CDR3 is CASSHGMETQYF. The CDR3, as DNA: TGCGCCAGCAGCCATGGCATGGAGACCCAGTACTTC.

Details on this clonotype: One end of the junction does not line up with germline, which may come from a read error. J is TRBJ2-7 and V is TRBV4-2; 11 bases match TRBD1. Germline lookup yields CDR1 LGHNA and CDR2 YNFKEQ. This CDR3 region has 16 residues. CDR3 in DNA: TGTGCCAGCAGCCAAGATTCGGGACAGGGGGTGGACGAGCAGCACTTC. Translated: CASSQDSGQGVDEQHF.